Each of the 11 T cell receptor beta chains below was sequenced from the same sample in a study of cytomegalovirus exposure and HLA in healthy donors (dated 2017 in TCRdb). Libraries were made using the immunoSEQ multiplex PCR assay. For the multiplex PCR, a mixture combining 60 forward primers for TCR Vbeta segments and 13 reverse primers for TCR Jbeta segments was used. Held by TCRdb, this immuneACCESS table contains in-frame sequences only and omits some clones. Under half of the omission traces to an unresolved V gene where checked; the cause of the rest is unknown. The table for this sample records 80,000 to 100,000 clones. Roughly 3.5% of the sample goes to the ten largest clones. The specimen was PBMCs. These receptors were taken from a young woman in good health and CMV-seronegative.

This CDR3 is CATSEAENYGYTF. DNA of the CDR3: TGTGCCACCAGCGAAGCGGAAAACTATGGCTACACCTTC. The rearrangement links TRBV15 to TRBJ1-2; D is uncertain. This CDR3 has 13 amino acids. Looked up from germline, CDR1 is LNHNV and CDR2 is YYDKDF (reference sequence). The V end was cut by 5 bases, the J end by 2 bases, with 9 bases between. Combining the CDR3 with reference TRBV15 and TRBJ1-2 gives the whole variable domain DAMVIQNPRYQVTQFGKPVTLSCSQTLNHNVMYWYQQKSSQAPKLLFHYYDKDFNNEADTPDNFQSRRPNTSFCFLDIRSPGLGDTAMYLCATSEAENYGYTFGSGTRLTVV.

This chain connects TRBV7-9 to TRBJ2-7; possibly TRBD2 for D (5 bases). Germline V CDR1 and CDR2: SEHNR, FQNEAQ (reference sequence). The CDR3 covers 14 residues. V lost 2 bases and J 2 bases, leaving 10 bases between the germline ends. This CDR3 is CASSLPRETYEQYF. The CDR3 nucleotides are TGTGCCAGCAGCTTACCTAGGGAGACCTACGAGCAGTACTTC.

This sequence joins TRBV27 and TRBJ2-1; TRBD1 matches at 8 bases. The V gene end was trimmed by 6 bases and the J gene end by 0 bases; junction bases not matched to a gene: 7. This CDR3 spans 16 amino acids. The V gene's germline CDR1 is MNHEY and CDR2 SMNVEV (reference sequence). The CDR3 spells CASRAATGGSYNEQFF. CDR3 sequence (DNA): TGTGCCAGCAGAGCAGCTACAGGGGGCTCCTACAATGAGCAGTTCTTC.

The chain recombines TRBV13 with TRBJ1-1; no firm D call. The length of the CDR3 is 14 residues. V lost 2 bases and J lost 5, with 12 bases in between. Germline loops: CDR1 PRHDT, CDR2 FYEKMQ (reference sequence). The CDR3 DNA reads TGTGCCAGCAGCTTATCGGGGAGTTTTACTGAAGCTTTCTTT. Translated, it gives CASSLSGSFTEAFF.

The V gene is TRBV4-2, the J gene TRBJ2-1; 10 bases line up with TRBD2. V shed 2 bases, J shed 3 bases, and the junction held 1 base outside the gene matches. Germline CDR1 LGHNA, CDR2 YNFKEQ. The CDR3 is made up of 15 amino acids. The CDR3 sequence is CASSQTSGDYNEQFF. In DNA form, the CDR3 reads TGTGCCAGCAGCCAAACTAGCGGGGACTACAATGAGCAGTTCTTC.

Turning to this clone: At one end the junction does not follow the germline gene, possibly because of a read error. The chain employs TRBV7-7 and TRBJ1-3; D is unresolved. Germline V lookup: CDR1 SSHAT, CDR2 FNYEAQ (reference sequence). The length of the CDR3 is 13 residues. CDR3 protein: CASSSTFGNTIYF. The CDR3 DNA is TGTGCTAGCAGCTCGACTTTTGGAAACACCATATATTTT.

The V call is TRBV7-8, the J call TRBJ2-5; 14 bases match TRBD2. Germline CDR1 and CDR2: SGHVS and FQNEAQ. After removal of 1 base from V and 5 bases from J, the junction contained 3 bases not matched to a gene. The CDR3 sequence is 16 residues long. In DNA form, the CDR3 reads TGTGCCAGCAGCTTAGTGGGACTAGCGGGAGTGGAGACCCAGTACTTC. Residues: CASSLVGLAGVETQYF.

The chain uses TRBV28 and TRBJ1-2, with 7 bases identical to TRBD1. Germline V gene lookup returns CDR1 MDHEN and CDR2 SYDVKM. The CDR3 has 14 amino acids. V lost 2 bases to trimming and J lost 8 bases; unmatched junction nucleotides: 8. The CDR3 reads CASSLVQGPAGYTF. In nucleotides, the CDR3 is TGTGCCAGCAGTTTAGTACAGGGGCCGGCGGGCTACACCTTC.

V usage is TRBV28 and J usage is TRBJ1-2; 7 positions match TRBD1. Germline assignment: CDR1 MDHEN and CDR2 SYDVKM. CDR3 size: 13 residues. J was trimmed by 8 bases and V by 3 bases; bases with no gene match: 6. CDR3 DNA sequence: TGTGCCAGCAGTTTGTCGACAGGGCTGGGCTACACCTTC. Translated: CASSLSTGLGYTF.

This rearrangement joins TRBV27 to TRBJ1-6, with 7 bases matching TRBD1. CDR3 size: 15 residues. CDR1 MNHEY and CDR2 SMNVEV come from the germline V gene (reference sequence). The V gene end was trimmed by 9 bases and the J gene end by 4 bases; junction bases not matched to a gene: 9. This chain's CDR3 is CASGNRGGYNSPLHF. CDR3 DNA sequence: TGTGCCAGTGGGAACAGGGGAGGATATAATTCACCCCTCCACTTT.

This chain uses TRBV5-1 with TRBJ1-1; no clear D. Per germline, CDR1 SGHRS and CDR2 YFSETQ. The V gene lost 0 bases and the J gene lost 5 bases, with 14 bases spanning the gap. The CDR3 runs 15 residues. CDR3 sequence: CASSLGGGQETEAFF. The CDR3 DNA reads TGCGCCAGCAGCTTGGGTGGAGGGCAGGAGACTGAAGCTTTCTTT.